These T cell receptor beta chains were read from a single sample in a study of technical replicates of blood from four donors. Libraries were prepared by immunoSEQ multiplex PCR; TCRdb keeps only in-frame clonotypes and omits some of them. Of some 80,000 clones listed, 90% to 97% are singletons. Input material: T cells isolated from PBMCs. The receptor set was obtained from a human donor in good health. The CDR3 runs from the conserved cysteine through the conserved F or W. The D gene is left open where the match is weak. Size is stated for part of the rows, as once, few or many counts, or as a class when the clone is expanded.

abundance	j_gene	d_gene	v_gene	CDR3aa	CDR3nt
once	TRBJ2-7	TRBD1	TRBV19	CASSIVGTGTNEQYF	TGTGCCAGTAGTATAGTTGGGACAGGGACAAACGAGCAGTACTTC
few	TRBJ1-4	TRBD1	TRBV6-5	CASSGTGNEKLFF	TGTGCCAGCAGTGGGACAGGCAATGAAAAGCTGTTTTTT
NA	TRBJ2-7	NA	TRBV19	CASSIIGADEQYF	TGTGCCAGTAGTATAATAGGGGCCGACGAGCAGTACTTC
NA	TRBJ1-1	NA	TRBV5-1	CASSPAGGDTEAFF	TGCGCCAGCAGCCCGGCCGGGGGGGACACTGAAGCTTTCTTT
NA	TRBJ1-2	NA	TRBV6-5	CASAVGQNYGYTF	TGTGCCAGTGCCGTCGGACAGAACTATGGCTACACCTTC
NA	TRBJ1-1	NA	TRBV4-1	CASSQDSTEAFF	TGCGCCAGCAGCCAAGATAGTACTGAAGCTTTCTTT
NA	TRBJ2-7	NA	TRBV5-4	CASSLGGNDEQYF	TGTGCCAGCAGCTTGGGCGGGAACGACGAGCAGTACTTC
NA	TRBJ2-7	TRBD1	TRBV5-6	CASSFSGQGAWEQYF	TGTGCCAGCAGCTTTTCCGGACAGGGGGCATGGGAGCAGTACTTC
NA	TRBJ2-7	NA	TRBV28	CASSFPSSYEQYF	TGTGCCAGCAGTTTCCCGAGCTCCTACGAGCAGTACTTC
NA	TRBJ2-7	TRBD2	TRBV6-5	CASSYSTSRSYEQYF	TGTGCCAGCAGTTACTCGACTAGCCGTTCCTACGAGCAGTACTTC
NA	TRBJ2-1	NA	TRBV7-3	CASSRDRMGENEQFF	TGTGCCAGCAGCAGAGACAGGATGGGGGAAAATGAGCAGTTCTTC
NA	TRBJ1-2	NA	TRBV7-9	CASSPSGYSNYGYTF	TGTGCCAGCAGCCCTAGTGGTTATTCGAACTATGGCTACACCTTC
NA	TRBJ2-7	TRBD2	TRBV5-6	CASSEDGVAGVYYEQYF	TGTGCCAGCAGCGAGGACGGGGTGGCGGGAGTGTACTACGAGCAGTACTTC
NA	TRBJ2-1	NA	TRBV9	CASGNQEGRVNKQFF	TGTGCCAGCGGAAATCAGGAGGGCAGGGTAAATAAGCAGTTCTTC
NA	TRBJ1-2	NA	TRBV19	CASSIAIGSPSMGYTF	TGTGCCAGTAGTATAGCCATCGGGTCCCCTTCTATGGGCTACACCTTC
NA	TRBJ1-5	TRBD1	TRBV4-3	CASSQDPTGWNQPQHF	TGCGCCAGCAGCCAAGATCCGACAGGGTGGAATCAGCCCCAGCATTTT
once	TRBJ2-3	NA	TRBV6-1	CASSDLRVGSDTQYF	TGTGCCAGCAGTGATCTGCGTGTCGGGTCAGATACGCAGTATTTT
NA	TRBJ2-5	TRBD1	TRBV13	CASSSEGQGKEETQYF	TGTGCCAGCAGCTCTGAGGGACAGGGGAAAGAAGAGACCCAGTACTTC
NA	TRBJ2-2	TRBD2	TRBV5-1	CASSVGLAGATGELFF	TGCGCCAGCAGCGTAGGACTAGCGGGAGCCACCGGGGAGCTGTTTTTT
NA	TRBJ1-5	NA	TRBV27	CASSFGRDQPQHF	TGTGCCAGCAGTTTCGGCAGGGATCAGCCCCAGCATTTT
NA	TRBJ1-2	NA	TRBV18	CASSQVSGYTF	TGTGCCAGCTCCCAAGTAAGCGGCTACACCTTC
NA	TRBJ2-7	NA	TRBV6-6	CASSYSDYEQYF	TGTGCCAGCAGTTACAGCGACTACGAGCAGTACTTC
NA	TRBJ1-5	NA	TRBV10-1	CASSPSDSSHSNQPQHF	TGCGCCAGCAGTCCTTCGGACAGTAGCCATAGCAATCAGCCCCAGCATTTT
NA	TRBJ2-7	TRBD1	TRBV7-8	CASRLQGISYEQYF	TGTGCCAGCAGGTTACAGGGGATCTCCTACGAGCAGTACTTC
NA	TRBJ2-2	TRBD1	TRBV5-1	CASTHSGTGYTGELFF	TGCGCCAGCACACACTCCGGGACAGGGTACACCGGGGAGCTGTTTTTT
NA	TRBJ1-1	NA	TRBV11-2	CASSRNFEAFF	TGTGCCAGCAGCCGAAACTTTGAAGCTTTCTTT
once	TRBJ1-1	NA	TRBV30	CAWSVQASTEAFF	TGTGCCTGGAGTGTACAGGCCAGCACTGAAGCTTTCTTT
NA	TRBJ1-2	NA	TRBV27	CASSLSSSANGYTF	TGTGCCAGCAGTTTATCTAGCAGTGCGAATGGCTACACCTTC
NA	TRBJ1-5	TRBD1	TRBV19	CASSRVGDRSNQPQHF	TGTGCCAGTAGTAGGGTCGGGGACAGGTCTAATCAGCCCCAGCATTTT
NA	TRBJ2-5	TRBD2	TRBV9	CASSATSGSWETQYF	TGTGCCAGCAGCGCGACTAGCGGGAGCTGGGAGACCCAGTACTTC
NA	TRBJ2-7	NA	TRBV7-2	CASSISGGSIGYEQYF	TGTGCCAGCAGCATTAGCGGAGGATCAATCGGCTACGAGCAGTACTTC
once	TRBJ1-3	NA	TRBV6-6	CASSYSVAASGNTIYF	TGTGCCAGCAGTTACTCGGTAGCAGCCTCTGGAAACACCATATATTTT
NA	TRBJ2-5	TRBD2	TRBV7-6	CASNRLADVQETQYF	TGTGCCAGCAACAGACTAGCGGACGTCCAAGAGACCCAGTACTTC
NA	TRBJ2-7	NA	TRBV2	CASSESTGKYEQYF	TGTGCCAGCAGTGAAAGTACAGGGAAGTACGAGCAGTACTTC
NA	TRBJ2-2	NA	TRBV2	CASTFRVNTGELFF	TGTGCCAGCACCTTCAGGGTAAACACCGGGGAGCTGTTTTTT
NA	TRBJ1-1	TRBD1	TRBV27	CASSLADRGLAEAFF	TGTGCCAGCAGTTTGGCGGACAGGGGGTTAGCTGAAGCTTTCTTT
NA	TRBJ1-1	TRBD1	TRBV9	CASSVATDRRVTEAFF	TGTGCCAGCAGCGTAGCTACGGACAGGCGGGTCACTGAAGCTTTCTTT
NA	TRBJ1-5	TRBD1	TRBV4-2	CASSQGRGTQPQHF	TGTGCCAGCAGCCAGGGCAGGGGGACCCAGCCCCAGCATTTT
NA	TRBJ2-7	TRBD2	TRBV4-2	CASSQASGGRAYEQYF	TGTGCCAGCAGCCAAGCATCAGGCGGGAGGGCCTATGAGCAGTACTTC
NA	TRBJ2-4	TRBD2	TRBV25-1	CASSGPSGTAKNIQYF	TGTGCCAGCAGTGGGCCTAGCGGAACAGCCAAAAACATTCAGTACTTC
NA	TRBJ2-3	TRBD2	TRBV4-3	CASSQDSSGNTDTQYF	TGCGCCAGCAGCCAAGATTCGAGCGGGAACACAGATACGCAGTATTTT
NA	TRBJ2-1	NA	TRBV7-9	CASSLLSRIGEQFF	TGTGCCAGCAGCTTATTAAGTAGAATCGGTGAGCAGTTCTTC
NA	TRBJ1-5	TRBD1	TRBV6-1	CASSDFGTGGLGQPQHF	TGTGCCAGCAGTGACTTTGGGACAGGGGGCCTGGGTCAGCCCCAGCATTTT
NA	TRBJ1-1	TRBD1	TRBV10-2	CASRHRGTEAFF	TGCGCCAGCAGACACAGGGGAACTGAAGCTTTCTTT